Presented here are 12 T cell receptor beta chains from one specimen sequenced in a study of CD8+CD57+ T cells in acquired aplastic anemia. Genomic DNA templated the TCR beta VDJ and CDR3 profiling. Each CDR3 protein gets one entry after TCRdb re-called the reads with MiXCR. The data hold 110,000 or so distinct CDR3 sequences, with 40% to 60% observed a single time. Sequencing input: sorted CD4+, CD8+, or CD8+CD57+ T cells (not recorded which) from PBMCs. These receptor sequences come from a human donor in good health, serving as a control.

V is TRBV13 and J is TRBJ2-7; D tentatively reads TRBD1 or TRBD2 (5 bases each). This CDR3 has 19 residues. V lost 5 bases to trimming and J lost 6 bases, with 32 bases between them. Germline CDR1 is PRHDT and CDR2 is FYEKMQ (reference sequence). CDR3 in DNA: TGTGCCAGCAGCGCGGCCGAGATATGGACGGGGCAGCCGCTCCGCGAGCAGTACTTC. Translation gives CASSAAEIWTGQPLREQYF.

V usage is TRBV4-3 and J usage is TRBJ2-5; 12 bases map to TRBD2. Per germline, CDR1 LGHNA and CDR2 YSLEER. Losses at the gene ends were 3 bases for V and 3 bases for J; bases not matched to a gene: 5. The CDR3 consists of 16 residues. CDR3 DNA sequence: TGCGCCAGCAGCCAGCTAGCGGGGGGGCAGGAAGAGACCCAGTACTTC. Translating it yields CASSQLAGGQEETQYF.

This clonotype has just a few counts. The chain combines TRBV25-1 with TRBJ1-1; TRBD1 might be the D (5 bases). The germline V gene encodes CDR1 MGHDK and CDR2 SYGVNS. The CDR3 runs to 15 residues. V gave up 3 bases and J gave up 8 bases, with 19 bases separating them. DNA of the CDR3: TGTGCCAGCAGTGAGGGGGACGCCTGGGAACGGGAAGCTTTCTTT. As protein: CASSEGDAWEREAFF.

In this sample, this clonotype turned up many times. V is TRBV20-1 and J is TRBJ1-1; the match to TRBD1 covers 7 bases. The germline V gene has CDR1 DFQATT and CDR2 SNEGSKA (reference sequence). The CDR3 has 13 residues. The junction had 7 bases not matched to a gene; V was cut back by 5 bases and J by 4 bases. CDR3 nucleotide sequence: TGCAGTGCTCGCCGGGACAGTGGCACTGAAGCTTTCTTT. This sequence encodes CSARRDSGTEAFF.

The chain joins TRBV3-1 to TRBJ2-2; 9 bases align to TRBD2. Germline trimming cut 5 bases from V and 7 bases from J; bases unmatched to any gene: 11. This CDR3 has 16 amino acids. Germline-derived CDR1 and CDR2 are LGHDT and YNNKEL (reference sequence). The CDR3 region is CASSEVSGGPSGELFF. The CDR3 DNA reads TGTGCCAGCAGCGAAGTAAGCGGGGGGCCTAGCGGGGAGCTGTTTTTT.

V usage is TRBV7-2 and J usage is TRBJ2-3; D is uncertain. Germline V gives CDR1 SGHTA, CDR2 FQGNSA. V lost 5 bases and J 4 bases, leaving 13 bases between the germline ends. CDR3 length: 14 amino acids. CDR3 sequence: CASSLTHVADTQYF. DNA of the CDR3: TGTGCCAGCAGCCTGACTCATGTGGCAGATACGCAGTATTTT.

V and J are TRBV11-2 and TRBJ1-6; D unclear. From germline, CDR1 is SGHAT and CDR2 FQNNGV. This CDR3 spans 15 amino acids. V shed 0 bases and J shed 6 bases, with 9 bases lying between them. CDR3 in amino acids: CASSLDLPPNSPLHF. The CDR3 nucleotides read TGTGCCAGCAGCTTAGATCTCCCCCCTAATTCACCCCTCCACTTT.

The chain couples TRBV24-1 to TRBJ1-4; D remains unclear. CDR1 is KGHDR and CDR2 is SFDVKD in the germline V gene. The CDR3 is 12 amino acids. Trimming left V 5 bases short and J 10 bases short, with 10 bases between. As DNA, the CDR3 is TGTGCCACCAGTGCCCAGACCCGAAAACTGTTTTTT. It yields the protein CATSAQTRKLFF.

This clonotype was found many times. The chain has TRBV5-4 and TRBJ2-7; 11 bases match TRBD1. CDR1 and CDR2 (germline): SGHNT, YYREEE (reference sequence). V dropped 0 bases and J dropped 3; count of bases not matched to a gene: 2. This CDR3 has 15 amino acids. CDR3: CASSLDGTGGYEQYF. The CDR3 bases are TGTGCCAGCAGCTTGGACGGGACAGGGGGCTACGAGCAGTACTTC.

The V gene is TRBV2, the J gene TRBJ1-2; 9 bases fit TRBD1. The CDR3 is 15 residues long. V shed 3 bases, J shed 4 bases, and the junction held 6 bases outside the gene matches. Germline CDR1 reads SNHLY; CDR2 reads FYNNEI. CDR3 sequence reads: CASSEGTGKGYGYTF. CDR3 in DNA: TGTGCCAGCAGTGAGGGGACAGGGAAAGGCTATGGCTACACCTTC.

This clonotype was seen ten or more times. The rearrangement joins TRBV14 to TRBJ2-1, with 7 bases lining up with TRBD1. CDR1 and CDR2 (germline): SGHDN, FVKESK. This CDR3 is built from 15 residues. Losses at the gene ends were 1 base for V and 0 bases for J; bases not matched to a gene: 0. CDR3 sequence reads: CASSQGDSSYNEQFF. The DNA for the CDR3 is TGTGCCAGCAGCCAAGGGGACAGCTCCTACAATGAGCAGTTCTTC.

This chain links TRBV10-3 with TRBJ2-1, with 14 bases aligning to TRBD2. V lost 4 bases and J lost 9; bases outside the gene matches: 5. This CDR3 region has 15 residues. Per germline, CDR1 ENHRY and CDR2 SYGVKD. In DNA, the CDR3 is TGTGCCATCAGTGGCTCCGGACTAGCGGGGGGTGAGCAGTTCTTC. This encodes CAISGSGLAGGEQFF.